A selection of T cell receptor beta chains follows, all from one sample in a study of T cell responses to AZD1222 COVID-19 vaccine. Clones were sequenced by immunoSEQ multiplex PCR, and TCRdb holds only the in-frame ones, with some missing. The data contain about 81,000 clones, 91% of them singletons. The source material was peripheral blood, sampled 28 days after the second AZD1222 dose. Receptors originate from an adult who received the AZD1222 COVID-19 vaccine. Each CDR3 is given with its conserved first and last residue. The D gene is left open where the match is weak. Expanded clones get a size class; other rows say once, few or many, or leave the size out.

clone_size: .; v_call: TRBV13; cdr3_length: 11; d_call: .; j_call: TRBJ1-5; cdr3_nt: TGTGCCAGCAGCATTCATCAGCCCCAGCATTTT; cdr3_aa: CASSIHQPQHF
clone_size: .; v_call: TRBV27; cdr3_length: 16; d_call: .; j_call: TRBJ1-1; cdr3_nt: TGTGCCAGCAGTTTTAAGTTGTTGGAAAGGAACCTGGGAGCTTTCTTT; cdr3_aa: CASSFKLLERNLGAFF
clone_size: .; v_call: TRBV3-1/TRBV3-2; cdr3_length: 13; d_call: TRBD1; j_call: TRBJ2-7; cdr3_nt: TGTGCCAGCAGCCAGGTACAGGGGGGCGAGCAGTACTTC; cdr3_aa: CASSQVQGGEQYF
clone_size: .; v_call: TRBV2; cdr3_length: 15; d_call: TRBD1; j_call: TRBJ2-2; cdr3_nt: TGTGCCAGCACCCTGAGGACAGGGAACACCGGGGAGCTGTTTTTT; cdr3_aa: CASTLRTGNTGELFF
clone_size: once; v_call: TRBV7-9; cdr3_length: 16; d_call: TRBD2; j_call: TRBJ2-3; cdr3_nt: TGTGCCAGCAGCCAAGGACTAGCGGCTAGCACAGATACGCAGTATTTT; cdr3_aa: CASSQGLAASTDTQYF
clone_size: .; v_call: TRBV30; cdr3_length: 15; d_call: TRBD2; j_call: TRBJ2-5; cdr3_nt: TGTGCCTGGAGTGGTAGCGGGGGGGGGCAGGAGACCCAGTACTTC; cdr3_aa: CAWSGSGGGQETQYF
clone_size: .; v_call: TRBV5-4; cdr3_length: 12; d_call: .; j_call: TRBJ1-1; cdr3_nt: TGTGCCAGCAGCTTGGAACGGGGCCTAGCTTTCTTT; cdr3_aa: CASSLERGLAFF
clone_size: once; v_call: TRBV19; cdr3_length: 14; d_call: .; j_call: TRBJ1-2; cdr3_nt: TGTGCCAGTAGTAAGGGCATCGCTAACTATGGCTACACCTTC; cdr3_aa: CASSKGIANYGYTF
clone_size: .; v_call: TRBV19; cdr3_length: 16; d_call: .; j_call: TRBJ2-5; cdr3_nt: TGTGCCAGTAGTATCGGGACACGGGGCTCCGGGGAGACCCAGTACTTC; cdr3_aa: CASSIGTRGSGETQYF
clone_size: .; v_call: TRBV3-1/TRBV3-2; cdr3_length: 14; d_call: .; j_call: TRBJ1-1; cdr3_nt: TGTGCCAGCAGCCAAGATCAAGGGAACACTGAAGCTTTCTTT; cdr3_aa: CASSQDQGNTEAFF
clone_size: .; v_call: TRBV2; cdr3_length: 13; d_call: .; j_call: TRBJ2-5; cdr3_nt: TGTGCCAGCAGTGAGGTGCCGCGGGAGACCCAGTACTTC; cdr3_aa: CASSEVPRETQYF
clone_size: .; v_call: TRBV6-5; cdr3_length: 15; d_call: TRBD2; j_call: TRBJ2-7; cdr3_nt: TGTGCCAGCAGTTATAGGCGGGAGGGGTCCTACGAGCAGTACTTC; cdr3_aa: CASSYRREGSYEQYF
clone_size: few; v_call: TRBV6-2/TRBV6-3; cdr3_length: 17; d_call: TRBD2; j_call: TRBJ2-1; cdr3_nt: TGTGCCAGCAGTTACAAGCGGGGCCCCGACCTCTACAATGAGCAGTTCTTC; cdr3_aa: CASSYKRGPDLYNEQFF
clone_size: .; v_call: TRBV5-1; cdr3_length: 13; d_call: .; j_call: TRBJ1-1; cdr3_nt: TGCGCCAGCAGCTTGGTCCCGGACACTGAAGCTTTCTTT; cdr3_aa: CASSLVPDTEAFF
clone_size: .; v_call: TRBV19; cdr3_length: 14; d_call: .; j_call: TRBJ1-5; cdr3_nt: TGTGCCAGTAGTCCCCGGAGTAGCAATCAGCCCCAGCATTTT; cdr3_aa: CASSPRSSNQPQHF
clone_size: .; v_call: TRBV7-8; cdr3_length: 16; d_call: .; j_call: TRBJ1-2; cdr3_nt: TGTGCCAGCAGCCCCTCCCGGGACCGCCCTAACTATGGCTACACCTTC; cdr3_aa: CASSPSRDRPNYGYTF
clone_size: .; v_call: TRBV5-1; cdr3_length: 14; d_call: TRBD2; j_call: TRBJ2-1; cdr3_nt: TGCGCCAGCAGCTTAGACTCGGCGGGAGGTGAGCAGTTCTTC; cdr3_aa: CASSLDSAGGEQFF
clone_size: once; v_call: TRBV2; cdr3_length: 15; d_call: .; j_call: TRBJ1-5; cdr3_nt: TGTGCCAGCAGATGGGGGGGCTCGAGCAATCAGCCCCAGCATTTT; cdr3_aa: CASRWGGSSNQPQHF
clone_size: .; v_call: TRBV6-5; cdr3_length: 13; d_call: .; j_call: TRBJ2-7; cdr3_nt: TGTGCCAGCAGTAATGCTGGGGCCTACGAGCAGTACTTC; cdr3_aa: CASSNAGAYEQYF
clone_size: .; v_call: TRBV5-1; cdr3_length: 14; d_call: TRBD1; j_call: TRBJ1-5; cdr3_nt: TGCGCCAGCAGCCCCGGACAGGGCAATCAGCCCCAGCATTTT; cdr3_aa: CASSPGQGNQPQHF
clone_size: .; v_call: TRBV11-2; cdr3_length: 13; d_call: .; j_call: TRBJ2-7; cdr3_nt: TGTGCCAGCAGCTCAACCCCCTCCTACGAGCAGTACTTC; cdr3_aa: CASSSTPSYEQYF
clone_size: .; v_call: TRBV4-2; cdr3_length: 15; d_call: TRBD1; j_call: TRBJ1-2; cdr3_nt: TGTGCCAGCAGCCAGGGACAGCTAACTAACTATGGCTACACCTTC; cdr3_aa: CASSQGQLTNYGYTF
clone_size: few; v_call: TRBV3-1/TRBV3-2; cdr3_length: 14; d_call: TRBD2; j_call: TRBJ2-7; cdr3_nt: TGTGCCAGCAGCACGGGACTAGGCTCCTACGAGCAGTACTTC; cdr3_aa: CASSTGLGSYEQYF
clone_size: .; v_call: TRBV7-9; cdr3_length: 14; d_call: .; j_call: TRBJ1-1; cdr3_nt: TGTGCCAGCAGCTTAGCCACCCCGGGGGGTGAAGCTTTCTTT; cdr3_aa: CASSLATPGGEAFF
clone_size: .; v_call: TRBV7-3; cdr3_length: 12; d_call: .; j_call: TRBJ2-1; cdr3_nt: TGTGCCAGCAGCTTAAGTGGGAATGAGCAGTTCTTC; cdr3_aa: CASSLSGNEQFF
clone_size: .; v_call: TRBV7-2; cdr3_length: 14; d_call: TRBD1; j_call: TRBJ2-7; cdr3_nt: TGTGCCAGCAGCCCAAGGGGGCGGGCCTACGAGCAGTACTTC; cdr3_aa: CASSPRGRAYEQYF
clone_size: .; v_call: TRBV3-1/TRBV3-2; cdr3_length: 14; d_call: TRBD1; j_call: TRBJ1-2; cdr3_nt: TGTGCCAGCAGAGACAGGGTCTCCACCTATGGCTACACCTTC; cdr3_aa: CASRDRVSTYGYTF
clone_size: .; v_call: TRBV4-2; cdr3_length: 12; d_call: .; j_call: TRBJ1-5; cdr3_nt: TGTGCCAGCAGCCAAAACATGGAGCCCCAGCATTTT; cdr3_aa: CASSQNMEPQHF
clone_size: .; v_call: TRBV5-1; cdr3_length: 17; d_call: .; j_call: TRBJ1-1; cdr3_nt: TGCGCCAGCACCTTAAATCCAGGGGCTACACTGAACACTGAAGCTTTCTTT; cdr3_aa: CASTLNPGATLNTEAFF
clone_size: .; v_call: TRBV27; cdr3_length: 13; d_call: .; j_call: TRBJ2-7; cdr3_nt: TGTGCCAGCAGACGGGACACCAACTACGAGCAGTACTTC; cdr3_aa: CASRRDTNYEQYF
clone_size: .; v_call: TRBV24-1; cdr3_length: 13; d_call: TRBD1; j_call: TRBJ1-1; cdr3_nt: TGTGCCACCTCACAGGGGTCGGGCACTGAAGCTTTCTTT; cdr3_aa: CATSQGSGTEAFF
clone_size: .; v_call: TRBV28; cdr3_length: 16; d_call: .; j_call: TRBJ2-6; cdr3_nt: TGTGCCAGCAGTTTTTCAGGCGGGTCTGGGGCCAACGTCCTGACTTTC; cdr3_aa: CASSFSGGSGANVLTF
clone_size: .; v_call: TRBV12-3/TRBV12-4; cdr3_length: 13; d_call: TRBD1; j_call: TRBJ1-2; cdr3_nt: TGTGCCAGCAGTCGACAGGGGGGTCGTGGCTACACCTTC; cdr3_aa: CASSRQGGRGYTF
clone_size: .; v_call: TRBV28; cdr3_length: 14; d_call: .; j_call: TRBJ1-5; cdr3_nt: TGTGCCAGCAGCCTCGGGGGTAGCAATCAGCCCCAGCATTTT; cdr3_aa: CASSLGGSNQPQHF
clone_size: .; v_call: TRBV13; cdr3_length: 15; d_call: TRBD1; j_call: TRBJ2-2; cdr3_nt: TGTGCCAGCAGCTCCCGGGACAGGGGTTTTGGGGAGCTGTTTTTT; cdr3_aa: CASSSRDRGFGELFF